These T cell receptor beta chains were read from a single sample in a study of cytomegalovirus exposure and HLA in healthy donors. Data came from immunoSEQ multiplex PCR; TCRdb stores just in-frame clones and leaves some out. This sample yields almost 200,000 clones, of which 70% to 80% are seen a single time; 1.5% to 2% belongs to the top ten. The sequenced sample was PBMCs. Receptor source: a man younger than 45 in good health and CMV-seronegative. Each CDR3 is given with its conserved first and last residue. Each record gives: J gene, D gene, V gene, clone size, CDR3 protein, CDR3 DNA. A D gene is named only where the DNA matches it firmly. Not every row has a clone size; where given, it reads once, few, many or a size class.

j_gene: TRBJ2-4; d_gene: .; v_gene: TRBV30; abundance: .; CDR3aa: CAWRTDGKGVAKNIQYF; CDR3nt: TGTGCCTGGAGGACTGACGGAAAGGGGGTAGCCAAAAACATTCAGTACTTC
j_gene: TRBJ1-2; d_gene: TRBD1; v_gene: TRBV19; abundance: .; CDR3aa: CASNQQGADGYTF; CDR3nt: TGTGCCAGTAACCAACAGGGGGCTGATGGCTACACCTTC
j_gene: TRBJ1-2; d_gene: .; v_gene: TRBV28; abundance: .; CDR3aa: CASSSSSGEWVIGYTF; CDR3nt: TGTGCCAGCAGTTCCTCGAGCGGTGAGTGGGTGATTGGCTACACCTTC
j_gene: TRBJ1-6; d_gene: .; v_gene: TRBV27; abundance: once; CDR3aa: CASSLYDRKRSPLHF; CDR3nt: TGTGCCAGCAGTTTATACGACAGAAAAAGATCACCCCTCCACTTT
j_gene: TRBJ1-2; d_gene: .; v_gene: TRBV5-4; abundance: few; CDR3aa: CASSPEDNYGYTF; CDR3nt: TGTGCCAGCAGCCCGGAGGATAACTATGGCTACACCTTC
j_gene: TRBJ1-1; d_gene: .; v_gene: TRBV6-1; abundance: .; CDR3aa: CASRGGGSEAFF; CDR3nt: TGTGCCAGCAGGGGGGGAGGGAGTGAAGCTTTCTTT
j_gene: TRBJ1-6; d_gene: TRBD1; v_gene: TRBV25-1; abundance: .; CDR3aa: CASRRTGSNSPLHF; CDR3nt: TGTGCCAGCAGACGGACAGGGTCTAATTCACCCCTCCACTTT
j_gene: TRBJ1-3; d_gene: .; v_gene: TRBV28; abundance: .; CDR3aa: CASSLQGSGNTIYF; CDR3nt: TGTGCCAGCAGTTTACAGGGCTCTGGAAACACCATATATTTT
j_gene: TRBJ1-4; d_gene: .; v_gene: TRBV19; abundance: .; CDR3aa: CASRGGRVIEKLFF; CDR3nt: TGTGCCAGTAGGGGCGGCAGGGTGATTGAAAAACTGTTTTTT
j_gene: TRBJ2-4; d_gene: TRBD1; v_gene: TRBV27; abundance: .; CDR3aa: CVQGQGRLKNIQYF; CDR3nt: TGTGTCCAAGGACAGGGACGATTAAAAAACATTCAGTACTTC
j_gene: TRBJ2-5; d_gene: .; v_gene: TRBV14; abundance: .; CDR3aa: CASSQDLQSMTVYF; CDR3nt: TGTGCCAGCAGCCAAGATTTACAGTCTATGACCGTTTACTTC
j_gene: TRBJ2-2; d_gene: .; v_gene: TRBV4-1; abundance: .; CDR3aa: CASSRDFLGELFF; CDR3nt: TGCGCCAGCAGCCGGGACTTCTTGGGGGAGCTGTTTTTT
j_gene: TRBJ2-2; d_gene: .; v_gene: TRBV6-1; abundance: .; CDR3aa: CASSVSWNTGELFF; CDR3nt: TGTGCCAGCAGTGTGTCCTGGAACACCGGGGAGCTGTTTTTT
j_gene: TRBJ1-2; d_gene: TRBD1; v_gene: TRBV10-3; abundance: once; CDR3aa: CAIRGTDYGYTF; CDR3nt: TGTGCCATCAGAGGGACAGACTATGGCTACACCTTC
j_gene: TRBJ1-1; d_gene: TRBD1; v_gene: TRBV6-1; abundance: once; CDR3aa: CASSESPRSGGTEAFF; CDR3nt: TGTGCCAGCAGTGAATCCCCGCGATCAGGGGGCACTGAAGCTTTCTTT
j_gene: TRBJ2-3; d_gene: TRBD2; v_gene: TRBV11-2; abundance: .; CDR3aa: CASSASGRGTDTQYF; CDR3nt: TGTGCCAGCAGCGCGAGCGGGAGGGGGACAGATACGCAGTATTTT
j_gene: TRBJ2-7; d_gene: .; v_gene: TRBV19; abundance: .; CDR3aa: CASSMLFNRDHEQYF; CDR3nt: TGTGCCAGTAGTATGCTTTTCAACAGGGACCACGAGCAGTACTTC
j_gene: TRBJ2-2; d_gene: TRBD2; v_gene: TRBV5-1; abundance: few; CDR3aa: CASSLVGGDTGELFF; CDR3nt: TGCGCCAGCAGCTTGGTTGGGGGGGACACCGGGGAGCTGTTTTTT
j_gene: TRBJ2-7; d_gene: TRBD2; v_gene: TRBV4-2; abundance: .; CDR3aa: CASSQGISGSYEQYF; CDR3nt: TGTGCCAGCAGCCAAGGGATTAGCGGGAGCTACGAGCAGTACTTC
j_gene: TRBJ2-1; d_gene: .; v_gene: TRBV6-5; abundance: .; CDR3aa: CASSYGQLSYNEQFF; CDR3nt: TGTGCCAGCAGTTACGGGCAGCTCTCCTACAATGAGCAGTTCTTC
j_gene: TRBJ2-1; d_gene: TRBD1; v_gene: TRBV2; abundance: .; CDR3aa: CASCLDRSSYNEQFF; CDR3nt: TGTGCCAGCTGCCTGGACAGGAGCTCCTACAATGAGCAGTTCTTC
j_gene: TRBJ2-1; d_gene: TRBD2; v_gene: TRBV5-1; abundance: once; CDR3aa: CASSYLAGGRYNEQFF; CDR3nt: TGCGCCAGCAGCTATTTAGCGGGAGGCAGGTACAATGAGCAGTTCTTC
j_gene: TRBJ2-1; d_gene: .; v_gene: TRBV10-1; abundance: .; CDR3aa: CASSERTTGVNLYNEQFF; CDR3nt: TGCGCCAGCAGTGAACGGACTACAGGCGTCAACCTCTACAATGAGCAGTTCTTC
j_gene: TRBJ2-7; d_gene: .; v_gene: TRBV18; abundance: few; CDR3aa: CASSLGDTSSYEQYF; CDR3nt: TGTGCCAGCTCACTCGGGGACACTTCCTCCTACGAGCAGTACTTC
j_gene: TRBJ2-7; d_gene: .; v_gene: TRBV27; abundance: .; CDR3aa: CASSSNSEQYF; CDR3nt: TGTGCCAGCAGTTCCAATAGCGAGCAGTACTTC
j_gene: TRBJ2-7; d_gene: .; v_gene: TRBV11-2; abundance: .; CDR3aa: CASSLIATSYEQYF; CDR3nt: TGTGCCAGCAGCTTAATAGCGACCTCCTACGAGCAGTACTTC
j_gene: TRBJ2-3; d_gene: .; v_gene: TRBV5-1; abundance: .; CDR3aa: CASSLDLGAGASTDTQYF; CDR3nt: TGCGCCAGCAGCTTGGATTTGGGTGCAGGGGCCAGCACAGATACGCAGTATTTT
j_gene: TRBJ2-2; d_gene: TRBD2; v_gene: TRBV19; abundance: .; CDR3aa: CASRSLAGNTGELFF; CDR3nt: TGTGCCAGTAGATCGCTAGCGGGTAACACCGGGGAGCTGTTTTTT
j_gene: TRBJ2-1; d_gene: .; v_gene: TRBV9; abundance: .; CDR3aa: CASSSPRSPADVTFSSYNEQFF; CDR3nt: TGTGCCAGCAGCTCCCCAAGAAGCCCAGCGGACGTTACGTTCAGCTCCTACAATGAGCAGTTCTTC
j_gene: TRBJ1-1; d_gene: .; v_gene: TRBV2; abundance: .; CDR3aa: CATNRDQNTEAFF; CDR3nt: TGTGCCACAAACCGGGATCAGAACACTGAAGCTTTCTTT
j_gene: TRBJ2-2; d_gene: .; v_gene: TRBV6-4; abundance: .; CDR3aa: CASSDSMGQPTGELFF; CDR3nt: TGTGCCAGCAGTGACTCGATGGGGCAACCCACCGGGGAGCTGTTTTTT
j_gene: TRBJ1-5; d_gene: .; v_gene: TRBV28; abundance: once; CDR3aa: CASSPKYYSNQPQHF; CDR3nt: TGTGCCAGCAGTCCAAAATACTATAGCAATCAGCCCCAGCATTTT
j_gene: TRBJ1-2; d_gene: .; v_gene: TRBV5-1; abundance: .; CDR3aa: CASSRQESNYGYTF; CDR3nt: TGCGCCAGCAGCCGACAGGAATCTAACTATGGCTACACCTTC
j_gene: TRBJ1-1; d_gene: TRBD1; v_gene: TRBV4-1; abundance: once; CDR3aa: CASSHYRQGKAEAFF; CDR3nt: TGCGCCAGCAGCCACTATAGACAGGGTAAGGCTGAAGCTTTCTTT
j_gene: TRBJ2-7; d_gene: TRBD2; v_gene: TRBV28; abundance: .; CDR3aa: CASSLRTSGHPPYEQYF; CDR3nt: TGTGCCAGCAGTTTAAGGACTAGCGGGCATCCCCCCTACGAGCAGTACTTC
j_gene: TRBJ1-2; d_gene: .; v_gene: TRBV29-1; abundance: .; CDR3aa: CSVESIIGLGYTF; CDR3nt: TGCAGCGTTGAATCGATCATAGGACTTGGCTACACCTTC
j_gene: TRBJ2-1; d_gene: .; v_gene: TRBV10-3; abundance: .; CDR3aa: CAIKPGDHEQFF; CDR3nt: TGTGCCATCAAACCAGGGGACCATGAGCAGTTCTTC
j_gene: TRBJ2-5; d_gene: TRBD1; v_gene: TRBV5-4; abundance: .; CDR3aa: CAGTNRGSETQYF; CDR3nt: TGTGCCGGCACCAACAGGGGAAGCGAGACCCAGTACTTC
j_gene: TRBJ2-7; d_gene: TRBD2; v_gene: TRBV18; abundance: .; CDR3aa: CASSPSLGLAGTYEQYF; CDR3nt: TGTGCCAGCTCACCGTCCCTCGGACTAGCGGGGACCTACGAGCAGTACTTC
j_gene: TRBJ1-2; d_gene: .; v_gene: TRBV29-1; abundance: .; CDR3aa: CSPVRMNYGYTF; CDR3nt: TGCAGCCCCGTCAGAATGAACTATGGCTACACCTTC
j_gene: TRBJ2-2; d_gene: .; v_gene: TRBV10-3; abundance: .; CDR3aa: CAYRRRAGELFF; CDR3nt: TGTGCATACCGCCGGAGGGCCGGGGAGCTGTTTTTT
j_gene: TRBJ1-3; d_gene: TRBD1; v_gene: TRBV28; abundance: .; CDR3aa: CASSLTGQVISGNTIYF; CDR3nt: TGTGCCAGCAGTCTCACGGGACAGGTCATCTCTGGAAACACCATATATTTT
j_gene: TRBJ1-4; d_gene: .; v_gene: TRBV28; abundance: .; CDR3aa: CASSPSLRMETNEKLFF; CDR3nt: TGTGCCAGCAGTCCATCGTTGAGGATGGAGACTAATGAAAAACTGTTTTTT
j_gene: TRBJ2-2; d_gene: TRBD2; v_gene: TRBV7-9; abundance: few; CDR3aa: CASSPLLREDTGELFF; CDR3nt: TGTGCCAGCAGCCCCCTGTTGCGGGAGGACACCGGGGAGCTGTTTTTT
j_gene: TRBJ2-5; d_gene: .; v_gene: TRBV10-3; abundance: .; CDR3aa: CATLEGETQYF; CDR3nt: TGTGCCACCCTGGAGGGAGAGACCCAGTACTTC
j_gene: TRBJ2-7; d_gene: .; v_gene: TRBV2; abundance: .; CDR3aa: CASSEFNEKGTYEQYF; CDR3nt: TGTGCCAGCAGTGAATTTAATGAGAAGGGGACCTACGAGCAGTACTTC
j_gene: TRBJ1-1; d_gene: .; v_gene: TRBV10-1; abundance: few; CDR3aa: CASSASGFESEAFF; CDR3nt: TGCGCCAGCAGTGCCTCAGGGTTCGAATCTGAAGCTTTCTTT
j_gene: TRBJ1-4; d_gene: TRBD1; v_gene: TRBV6-4; abundance: few; CDR3aa: CASSPPGQGCCEKLFF; CDR3nt: TGTGCCAGCAGCCCCCCGGGACAGGGGTGTTGTGAAAAACTGTTTTTT
j_gene: TRBJ2-7; d_gene: TRBD2; v_gene: TRBV2; abundance: .; CDR3aa: CASSYGLAALSSYEQYF; CDR3nt: TGTGCCAGCAGCTACGGACTAGCGGCTTTGAGCTCCTACGAGCAGTACTTC
j_gene: TRBJ2-7; d_gene: TRBD1; v_gene: TRBV9; abundance: .; CDR3aa: CASSPGQGGYEQYF; CDR3nt: TGTGCCAGCAGCCCTGGACAGGGTGGCTACGAGCAGTACTTC
j_gene: TRBJ2-4; d_gene: TRBD1; v_gene: TRBV28; abundance: .; CDR3aa: CASSLGQGNIQYF; CDR3nt: TGTGCCAGCAGTCTAGGACAGGGAAACATTCAGTACTTC